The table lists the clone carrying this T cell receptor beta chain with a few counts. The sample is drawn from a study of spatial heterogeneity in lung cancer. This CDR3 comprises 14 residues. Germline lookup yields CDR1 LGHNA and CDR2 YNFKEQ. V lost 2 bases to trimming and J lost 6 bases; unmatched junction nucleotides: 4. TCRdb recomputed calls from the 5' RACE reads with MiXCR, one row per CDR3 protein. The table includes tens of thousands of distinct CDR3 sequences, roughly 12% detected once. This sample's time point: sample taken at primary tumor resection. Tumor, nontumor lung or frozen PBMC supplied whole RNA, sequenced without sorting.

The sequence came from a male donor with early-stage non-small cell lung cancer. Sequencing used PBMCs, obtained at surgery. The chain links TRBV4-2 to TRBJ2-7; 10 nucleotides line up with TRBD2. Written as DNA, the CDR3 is TGTGCCAGCAGCCAAAAATTAGCGGGAGGCGAGCAGTACTTC. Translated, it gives CASSQKLAGGEQYF.